The 6 T cell receptor beta chains given below trace back to one sample, sequenced in a study of blood T cell repertoires in COVID-19 (dated by TCRdb to 2018 to 2021). Libraries were made using the immunoSEQ multiplex PCR assay. The table was pulled from immuneACCESS by TCRdb, which kept in-frame rearrangements only. Such tables lose some clones; where checked, under half of the loss comes from unresolved V genes, and the rest has no known cause. This sample is represented by around 100,000 clones; 84% of them were singletons. The top ten clonotypes cover around 13% of the sample. The specimen was peripheral blood. Receptors were obtained from a human donor in a cohort sampled during active COVID-19.

The chain carries TRBV18 and TRBJ2-5; tentatively, D is TRBD2 (5 bases). CDR1 and CDR2 (germline): KGHSH, LQKENI. CDR3 size: 13 residues. V dropped 0 bases and J dropped 5 bases, with 7 bases sitting between them. CDR3 sequence: CASSPPPGETQYF. Here the CDR3 DNA reads TGTGCCAGCTCACCACCGCCGGGGGAGACCCAGTACTTC.

The V gene is TRBV2, the J gene TRBJ1-5, with D perhaps TRBD1 (6 bases). The CDR3 covers 14 residues. CDR1 is SNHLY and CDR2 is FYNNEI in the germline V gene. V was shortened by 4 bases and J by 4 bases, with 11 bases between the two germline ends. This chain's CDR3 is CASSAGQYNQPQHF. The CDR3 nucleotides are TGTGCCAGCAGTGCCGGACAGTATAATCAGCCCCAGCATTTT. Using reference TRBV2 and TRBJ1-5 for the parts outside the CDR3, the full variable domain is EPEVTQTPSHQVTQMGQEVILRCVPISNHLYFYWYRQILGQKVEFLVSFYNNEISEKSEIFDDQFSVERPDGSNFTLKIRSTKLEDSAMYFCASSAGQYNQPQHFGDGTRLSIL.

The chain recombines TRBV3-1 (or the pseudogene TRBV3-2) with TRBJ1-3; unclear D gene. The germline V gene has CDR1 LGHDT and CDR2 YNNKEL (reference sequence). The CDR3 runs 15 residues. Trimming left V 2 bases short and J 4 bases short, with 12 bases between. The CDR3 here is CASSQPTPAGNTIYF. CDR3 DNA: TGTGCCAGCAGCCAACCAACTCCCGCAGGAAACACCATATATTTT.

The rearrangement uses TRBV5-4 and TRBJ2-7; TRBD2 matches at 8 bases. There are 15 residues in the CDR3. Losses at the gene ends were 10 bases for V and 1 base for J; bases not matched to a gene: 13. Germline CDR1 reads SGHNT; CDR2 reads YYREEE (reference sequence). The CDR3 region is CAASLKRGSSYEQYF. The CDR3 DNA sequence: TGTGCCGCCTCACTTAAGCGGGGGTCATCCTACGAGCAGTACTTC.

V gene TRBV2 combines with J gene TRBJ1-1; D remains unclear. Germline-derived CDR1 and CDR2 are SNHLY and FYNNEI. This CDR3 region has 14 residues. The V and J ends lost 0 bases and 10 bases respectively, with 15 bases between them. CDR3 coding DNA: TGTGCCAGCAGTGAAGCGCTTCAGCCCGGGGTAGCTTTCTTT. It encodes CASSEALQPGVAFF. Based on the CDR3 plus reference TRBV2 and TRBJ1-1, the full variable domain is EPEVTQTPSHQVTQMGQEVILRCVPISNHLYFYWYRQILGQKVEFLVSFYNNEISEKSEIFDDQFSVERPDGSNFTLKIRSTKLEDSAMYFCASSEALQPGVAFFGQGTRLTVV.

The chain employs TRBV5-8 and TRBJ2-1, with TRBD1 identical over 10 bases. The CDR3 totals 12 residues. The V gene end was trimmed by 9 bases and the J gene end by 12 bases; junction bases not matched to a gene: 9. In germline, CDR1 is SGHTS, CDR2 YDEGEE. The CDR3 region is CATWDRGKGQFF. CDR3 DNA sequence: TGTGCCACCTGGGACAGGGGAAAGGGGCAGTTCTTC.